This TCR beta chain was recorded in a study of cytomegalovirus exposure and HLA in healthy donors. Study-level results: HLA alleles were associated with some 17,000 TCR beta sequences in a later analysis at 0.05 false discovery rate.

In the PCR, 60 Vbeta and 13 Jbeta primers were used. The assay was immunoSEQ multiplex PCR, and TCRdb's table has in-frame clones only and misses some. The data hold under 150,000 clones, with approximately 80% observed a single time. With respect to this clone: The antigen is not known. Distinct nucleotide sequences in the sample also encode this CDR3.

The CDR3 length is 14 residues. V gave up 3 bases and J gave up 1 base, with 10 bases separating them. CDR1 is SGDLS and CDR2 is YYNGEE in the germline V gene. The TCR was taken from a human donor in good health. The sample comprised PBMCs. The V gene is TRBV9, the J gene TRBJ1-1; perhaps TRBD1 as D (5 bases). CDR3 loop: CASSADGGNTEAFF. Here the CDR3 DNA reads TGTGCCAGCAGCGCGGACGGGGGGAACACTGAAGCTTTCTTT.